This T cell receptor beta chain came from a study of vaccination effects on CD4 cells after COVID-19. Study in general: At 16 days and at one week before vaccination, samples were given by two convalescent patients.

Study-wide findings and caveats: Clones induced by infection and by vaccine showed marked clonal contraction late after vaccination. After vaccination, spike-reactive clones in convalescents were mostly new vaccine-induced clones.

After expansion with viral peptide pools in the ViraFEST assay, antigen-specific CD4+ T cells were sequenced. The authors isolated CD4+ T cells after 9 to 10 days of culture. PCR showed that the person got SARS-CoV-2 infection at some point between March and December 2020. A word on this clone: Antigen: not known.

Clones were read by immunoSEQ multiplex PCR, and TCRdb kept only the in-frame ones, dropping some. The top ten hold 5.5% of the sample, which has tens of thousands of clones, 75% to 85% seen once. The sequence was collected from a human donor who had a prior SARS-CoV-2 infection. This specimen was CD4+ T cells from PBMCs cultured with HIV peptides, taken before COVID-19 vaccination. Documented subset: HIV-1 Nef peptide pool negative control/reference culture.

As DNA, the CDR3 is TGTGCCAGCAGCTTGACCGGGACAGACACTGAAGCTTTCTTT. Its translation is CASSLTGTDTEAFF. The chain links TRBV7-3 to TRBJ1-1, with 7 bases identical to TRBD1. This CDR3 has 14 amino acids. Germline V gene sequence: CDR1 SGHTA, CDR2 FQGTGA. V gave up 3 bases and J gave up 3 bases; unmatched junction bases: 4.